This TCR beta chain was identified in a study of shared clonotypes between healthy human individuals. Only in-frame clones appear in the TCRdb table, and some are missing; sequencing was by immunoSEQ multiplex PCR. The sample shows fewer than 1 million clones, 96% of them seen only once. The V end lost 0 bases, the J end lost 0 bases, and 4 bases lay between the germline ends. Germline lookup yields CDR1 SGHRS and CDR2 YFSETQ. This CDR3 is built from 14 residues. The naive CD8 fraction comprised CD45RO-negative cells positively selected for CCR7 and excluded terminally differentiated effector memory CD45RA+ cells.

The sample comprised naive CD8+ T cells sorted from blood. The clonotype originates from a man in his thirties or forties in good health. The rearrangement uses TRBV5-1 and TRBJ1-3; D unresolved. The CDR3 sequence is CASSLDLSGNTIYF. As DNA, the CDR3 is TGCGCCAGCAGCTTGGACCTCTCTGGAAACACCATATATTTT.